The sequence of this T cell receptor (beta chain) was determined in a study of blood T cell repertoires in COVID-19. Overall study: Some COVID-19 samples were acute and others convalescent; all came from the United States, Italy and Spain. Sources were T cells, B-cell-depleted T cells, or PBMCs; the material itself was cDNA or gDNA.

Per the original methods: Cell counts per sample came from amplifying reference gene primers. The repertoire was sequenced with immunoSEQ multiplex PCR; TCRdb's copy has only in-frame clones and lacks some. V, J and clone size are those of that table, while D and trimming were read from the DNA. The sample lists more than 200,000 clones, around 84% seen once, with 4.2% in the top ten. Germline trimming cut 4 bases from V and 5 bases from J; bases unmatched to any gene: 2. The CDR3 runs to 15 residues. Germline V gene sequence: CDR1 SGHTA, CDR2 FQGTGA. Sequenced sample: peripheral blood. The V call is TRBV7-3, the J call TRBJ2-1, with TRBD2 matching 13 bases. This sequence originates from a man in his fifties or sixties with acute or convalescent COVID-19. DNA for the CDR3: TGTGCCAGCAGCTCGGGACTAGCGGGGAACAATGAGCAGTTCTTC. Its protein is CASSSGLAGNNEQFF.